The 13 T cell receptor beta chains below all came from one sample that was sequenced in a study of cytomegalovirus exposure and HLA in healthy donors. The PCR made use of 60 Vbeta and 13 Jbeta primers. The assay was immunoSEQ multiplex PCR, and TCRdb's table has in-frame clones only and misses some. The sample shows about 150,000 clones, roughly 78% of them seen only once. The sequenced sample was PBMCs. These receptor sequences come from a man aged 35 to 55 in good health and CMV-seropositive.

The chain is built from TRBV6-5 and TRBJ1-1; no clear D gene. V was cut by 0 bases and J by 2 bases, with 10 bases left in between. The CDR3 extends over 15 amino acids. In germline, CDR1 is MNHEY, CDR2 SVGAGI. CDR3: CASSYSREGNTEAFF. The CDR3 coding sequence is TGTGCCAGCAGTTACTCGCGGGAGGGCAACACTGAAGCTTTCTTT.

J is TRBJ1-2 and V is TRBV14; no definite D call. Germline V gene lookup returns CDR1 SGHDN and CDR2 FVKESK. The CDR3 has 13 residues. Trimming left V 1 base short and J 8 bases short, with 11 bases between. Written as DNA, the CDR3 is TGTGCCAGCAGCCAAGGCTCCGGGAGCGGCTACACCTTC. Translated: CASSQGSGSGYTF.

The chain is built from TRBV9 and TRBJ2-1; 11 positions agree with TRBD2. CDR3 length equals 19 residues. The trim removed 0 bases at V and 1 base at J, leaving 9 bases unmatched. CDR1 and CDR2 from the germline V gene are SGDLS and YYNGEE. The CDR3 DNA reads TGTGCCAGCAGCGTAGGTTATGTACTAGCGGGAGAGTCCTACAATGAGCAGTTCTTC. Its protein product is CASSVGYVLAGESYNEQFF.

The chain uses TRBV23-1 and TRBJ1-1; D is uncertain. TRBV23-1 is given ORF status, its function remaining uncertain. The CDR3 is made up of 15 amino acids. Between the trimmed V and J ends, which lost 2 bases and 0 bases, there was a span of 10 bases. CDR3 sequence reads: CASSQGRPMNTEAFF. CDR3 nucleotide sequence: TGCGCCAGCAGTCAAGGGAGACCTATGAACACTGAAGCTTTCTTT.

This clone turned up a few times. This chain uses TRBV5-4 with TRBJ2-3; 7 nucleotides line up with TRBD1. CDR3 length: 15 residues. Trimming removed 5 bases from V and 0 bases from J; junction bases left unmatched: 6. Germline CDR1 reads SGHNT; CDR2 reads YYREEE (reference sequence). DNA of the CDR3: TGTGCCAGCAGACCCGGGACAGCTAGCACAGATACGCAGTATTTT. It encodes CASRPGTASTDTQYF. Full variable domain (remainder filled in from reference TRBV5-4 and TRBJ2-3): ETGVTQSPTHLIKTRGQQVTLRCSSQSGHNTVSWYQQALGQGPQFIFQYYREEENGRGNFPPRFSGLQFPNYSSELNVNALELDDSALYLCASRPGTASTDTQYFGPGTRLTVL.

The CDR3 is CASSTNRRRRTDTQYF. The CDR3 bases are TGTGCCAGCAGTACGAATCGGAGGCGCCGCACAGATACGCAGTATTTT. The V gene is TRBV27, the J gene TRBJ2-3; perhaps TRBD2 as D (5 bases). V lost 5 bases and J lost 1, with 16 bases in between. The germline V gene encodes CDR1 MNHEY and CDR2 SMNVEV (reference sequence). The CDR3 is 16 amino acids.

This clone showed up just once. The rearrangement joins TRBV2 to TRBJ2-7; D remains unclear. Germline values: CDR1 SNHLY, CDR2 FYNNEI. The CDR3 is 11 residues long. Trimming left V 3 bases short and J 3 bases short, with 3 bases between. The CDR3 nucleotides read TGTGCCAGCAGTGACAGCTACGAGCAGTACTTC. Its translation is CASSDSYEQYF. Drawing the rest from reference TRBV2 and TRBJ2-7, the complete variable domain is EPEVTQTPSHQVTQMGQEVILRCVPISNHLYFYWYRQILGQKVEFLVSFYNNEISEKSEIFDDQFSVERPDGSNFTLKIRSTKLEDSAMYFCASSDSYEQYFGPGTRLTVT.

This clone has more than one count but fewer than ten. This chain connects TRBV6-5 to TRBJ2-7, with D maybe TRBD1 (6 bases). The germline V and J ends were trimmed by 5 bases and 1 base, with 12 bases remaining between them. The V gene's germline CDR1 is MNHEY and CDR2 SVGAGI. CDR3 length: 14 amino acids. Here the CDR3 DNA reads TGTGCCAGCAGTCTTCAGGACAGTTCCTACGAGCAGTACTTC. This translates into CASSLQDSSYEQYF.

The chain uses TRBV6-6 and TRBJ1-4; D is unresolved. The germline gives CDR1 MNHNY, CDR2 SVGAGI (reference sequence). The CDR3 has 15 amino acids. V gave up 2 bases and J gave up 8 bases, with 15 bases separating them. This CDR3 is CASSYPTGGDEKLFF. DNA of the CDR3: TGTGCCAGCAGTTACCCTACTGGCGGCGACGAAAAACTGTTTTTT.

This clone was counted between two and nine times. The J gene is TRBJ1-2, the V gene TRBV2, with D perhaps TRBD1 (6 bases). The CDR3 sequence is 12 residues long. V was shortened by 8 bases and J by 2 bases, with 9 bases between the two germline ends. Germline-derived CDR1 and CDR2 are SNHLY and FYNNEI. The CDR3 spells CASAGQNYGYTF. The CDR3 nucleotides are TGTGCCAGCGCAGGACAGAACTATGGCTACACCTTC.

This chain connects TRBV19 to TRBJ2-5; maybe TRBD1 (6 bases). The CDR3 is 15 amino acids. Germline CDR1 is LNHDA and CDR2 is SQIVND (reference sequence). Trimming pared 1 base from V and 0 bases from J, leaving 9 bases between. The CDR3 DNA is TGTGCCAGTAGTATAGGGGCAGGGGACCAAGAGACCCAGTACTTC. It encodes CASSIGAGDQETQYF.

The count of this clone is one. This rearrangement joins TRBV29-1 to TRBJ1-1, with TRBD1 identical over 9 bases. This CDR3 spans 13 amino acids. V was pared by 7 bases and J by 5 bases, with 8 bases of the junction left unmatched. The germline V gene has CDR1 SQVTM and CDR2 ANQGSEA. CDR3: CSAKQGAPTEAFF. The CDR3 DNA reads as TGCAGCGCTAAACAGGGGGCGCCGACTGAAGCTTTCTTT. Full variable domain (missing parts from reference TRBV29-1 and TRBJ1-1): SAVISQKPSRDICQRGTSLTIQCQVDSQVTMMFWYRQQPGQSLTLIATANQGSEATYESGFVIDKFPISRPNLTFSTLTVSNMSPEDSSIYLCSAKQGAPTEAFFGQGTRLTVV.

The CDR3 DNA follows: TGTGCCAGCAGTGACTCGGGCCTGACGACTAGCGTGCGCTCTGGGGCCAACGTCCTGACTTTC. It translates to CASSDSGLTTSVRSGANVLTF. The chain has TRBV6-4 and TRBJ2-6, with TRBD2 matching over 8 bases. Germline CDR1 is MRHNA and CDR2 is SNTAGT. V shed 0 bases and J 0 bases; nucleotides not matched to a gene: 13. The CDR3 loop spans 21 amino acids.